The next 28 T cell receptor beta chains were all read from a single sample in a study of cytomegalovirus exposure and HLA in healthy donors. A multiplex PCR was run with 60 Vbeta primers and 13 Jbeta primers. Only in-frame clones appear in the TCRdb table, and some are missing; sequencing was by immunoSEQ multiplex PCR. The sample carries 100,000 to 150,000 clones, 78% recorded once. The sequenced sample consisted of PBMCs. These TCRs come from a woman in her 40s in good health and CMV-seronegative.

The chain employs TRBV19 and TRBJ2-1; TRBD1 aligns across 7 bases. With V trimmed by 5 bases and J by 0 bases, 4 bases remained unmatched. Germline CDR1 reads LNHDA; CDR2 reads SQIVND (reference sequence). The CDR3 runs to 15 residues. The chain's CDR3 is CASSGTAVSYNEQFF. CDR3 in DNA: TGTGCCAGTAGTGGGACAGCAGTCTCCTACAATGAGCAGTTCTTC.

In this sample, this clone turned up once. The rearrangement links TRBV7-8 to TRBJ2-5, with D uncertain. TRBJ2-7 explains the end of the DNA better; the J call may be wrong. CDR1 is SGHVS, CDR2 FQNEAQ, per germline. This CDR3 contains 13 residues. The CDR3 here is CASSLSVSYEQYF. In DNA form, the CDR3 reads TGTGCCAGCAGCTTATCTGTCTCCTACGAGCAGTACTTC.

This chain links TRBV5-1 with TRBJ2-3; 8 bases line up with TRBD2. The V and J ends lost 4 bases and 6 bases, in that order; junction bases with no gene match: 7. CDR1 and CDR2 from the germline V gene are SGHRS and YFSETQ. CDR3 length equals 14 residues. The CDR3 spells CASSQGLGVDTQYF. In DNA form, the CDR3 reads TGCGCCAGCAGCCAGGGACTAGGGGTGGATACGCAGTATTTT. Combining the CDR3 with reference TRBV5-1 and TRBJ2-3 gives the whole variable domain KAGVTQTPRYLIKTRGQQVTLSCSPISGHRSVSWYQQTPGQGLQFLFEYFSETQRNKGNFPGRFSGRQFSNSRSEMNVSTLELGDSALYLCASSQGLGVDTQYFGPGTRLTVL.

The V and J genes are TRBV9 and TRBJ2-1; 15 bases line up with TRBD2. J gave up 5 bases and V 1 base, and 10 bases lay outside the gene matches. Germline V CDR1 and CDR2: SGDLS, YYNGEE. The CDR3 has 19 residues. CDR3 bases: TGTGCCAGCAGCGTAACGCGGACTAGCGGGGGGGCCCTCGACAATGAGCAGTTCTTC. It yields the protein CASSVTRTSGGALDNEQFF.

A few counts support this clone. Other DNA sequences in this sample translate to the same CDR3. The chain employs TRBV9 and TRBJ2-7, with 7 nucleotides matching TRBD2. The germline gives CDR1 SGDLS, CDR2 YYNGEE. The CDR3 is 11 amino acids. The V and J ends lost 3 bases and 7 bases, in that order; junction bases with no gene match: 1. CDR3 nucleotide sequence: TGTGCCAGCAGCGCCGGGGGGGAGCAGTACTTC. Its protein product is CASSAGGEQYF.

This chain uses TRBV11-2 with TRBJ2-1; maybe TRBD2 (6 bases). CDR1 is SGHAT, CDR2 FQNNGV, per germline. V lost 6 bases and J lost 9, with 12 bases in between. The CDR3 has 12 amino acids. The CDR3 region has the DNA TGTGCCAGCAGGCCGGAGGGCGGTGAGCAGTTCTTC. Its translation is CASRPEGGEQFF.

This clone was seen once. This chain joins TRBV5-1 and TRBJ1-2; the D is unclear. Germline V gene sequence: CDR1 SGHRS, CDR2 YFSETQ. The CDR3 totals 13 residues. V lost 1 base and J 6 bases, leaving 10 bases between the germline ends. In nucleotides, the CDR3 is TGCGCCAGCAGCTTGACAGCTTTGGATGGCTACACCTTC. Protein sequence: CASSLTALDGYTF. The whole variable domain, remainder taken from reference TRBV5-1 and TRBJ1-2, is KAGVTQTPRYLIKTRGQQVTLSCSPISGHRSVSWYQQTPGQGLQFLFEYFSETQRNKGNFPGRFSGRQFSNSRSEMNVSTLELGDSALYLCASSLTALDGYTFGSGTRLTVV.

The chain links TRBV29-1 to TRBJ2-1, with D unresolved. The V end lost 7 bases, the J end lost 5 bases, and 6 bases lay between the germline ends. Germline V gene sequence: CDR1 SQVTM, CDR2 ANQGSEA. The CDR3 sequence is 10 residues long. CDR3: CSAVNNEQFF. The CDR3 coding sequence is TGCAGCGCCGTAAACAATGAGCAGTTCTTC.

V is TRBV20-1 and J is TRBJ1-1; no clear D. The CDR3 consists of 10 residues. V was trimmed by 5 bases and J by 7 bases, leaving 8 bases between them. Germline V gene sequence: CDR1 DFQATT, CDR2 SNEGSKA (reference sequence). The DNA for the CDR3 is TGCAGTGCTCCCGACATTGAAGCTTTCTTT. Protein: CSAPDIEAFF.

The genes are TRBV5-4 and TRBJ2-2, with 16 bases aligning to TRBD2. V lost 4 bases and J lost 4; bases outside the gene matches: 1. The CDR3 consists of 16 residues. Germline V gene data show CDR1 as SGHNT and CDR2 as YYREEE (reference sequence). This CDR3 reads CASSGTSGGGTGELFF. The CDR3, as DNA: TGTGCCAGCAGCGGGACTAGCGGGGGGGGCACCGGGGAGCTGTTTTTT. The full variable domain, completed using reference TRBV5-4 and TRBJ2-2, is ETGVTQSPTHLIKTRGQQVTLRCSSQSGHNTVSWYQQALGQGPQFIFQYYREEENGRGNFPPRFSGLQFPNYSSELNVNALELDDSALYLCASSGTSGGGTGELFFGEGSRLTVL.

This clone showed up just once. The genes are TRBV11-2 and TRBJ2-1, with 8 nucleotides matching TRBD2. The length of the CDR3 is 16 residues. Germline V gene sequence: CDR1 SGHAT, CDR2 FQNNGV. V gave up 5 bases and J gave up 6 bases; unmatched junction bases: 12. The CDR3 loop is CASSVPTGGLSNEQFF. The DNA of the CDR3 is TGTGCCAGCAGCGTACCGACGGGGGGGCTCTCCAATGAGCAGTTCTTC.

This clone was seen only a few times. Germline is not matched at one junction end, which may reflect a read error. The J gene is TRBJ2-2, the V gene TRBV10-3, with 8 bases matching TRBD2. From germline, CDR1 is ENHRY and CDR2 SYGVKD. The CDR3 totals 16 residues. The CDR3 protein is CAISDRRLANSGELFF. The CDR3 coding sequence is TGTGCCATCAGTGACCGTCGACTAGCGAACTCCGGGGAGCTGTTTTTT.

This chain connects TRBV27 to TRBJ2-5, with 9 bases fitting TRBD2. CDR1 and CDR2 (germline): MNHEY, SMNVEV (reference sequence). The CDR3 has 16 amino acids. With 3 bases clipped from V and 5 bases from J, the junction kept 10 bases outside the gene matches. In DNA, the CDR3 is TGTGCCAGCAGTTTCGGAGCGGGAGGAAGGAGGGAGACCCAGTACTTC. Amino acids: CASSFGAGGRRETQYF.

The genes are TRBV10-3 and TRBJ2-7; TRBD1 matches 9 bases. This CDR3 is built from 14 residues. The germline gives CDR1 ENHRY, CDR2 SYGVKD. Losses at the gene ends were 4 bases for V and 2 bases for J; bases not matched to a gene: 3. The CDR3 DNA sequence: TGTGCCATCAGTGGGGGACAGGGTCCCTACGAGCAGTACTTC. Translation gives CAISGGQGPYEQYF.

The J gene is TRBJ2-1, the V gene TRBV4-1; D unresolved. CDR1 is MGHRA, CDR2 YSYEKL, per germline. CDR3 length: 12 amino acids. Trimming shortened V by 6 bases and J by 8 bases, and 11 bases separated the two germline ends. CDR3 DNA: TGCGCCAGCAGTCCAAGCCTAGATGAGCAGTTCTTC. Translating gives CASSPSLDEQFF.

The sample holds one count of this clone. The chain joins TRBV19 to TRBJ1-5; no clear D gene. Germline assignment: CDR1 LNHDA and CDR2 SQIVND (reference sequence). V gave up 6 bases and J gave up 6 bases, with 18 bases separating them. CDR3 length equals 15 residues. The DNA for the CDR3 is TGTGCCAGTAGCCATTCGGCCCAGGAGGGTCAGCCCCAGCATTTT. It specifies CASSHSAQEGQPQHF.

This sequence joins TRBV4-1 and TRBJ1-4, with TRBD1 as a possible D gene (6 bases). The CDR3 contains 15 residues. The V gene's germline CDR1 is MGHRA and CDR2 YSYEKL. V dropped 0 bases and J dropped 8 bases, with 13 bases sitting between them. CDR3 DNA: TGCGCCAGCAGCCAAGATGGTACAGGGCAGGAAAAACTGTTTTTT. Protein product: CASSQDGTGQEKLFF.

This chain links TRBV5-4 with TRBJ1-2; no clear D gene. Trimming shortened V by 2 bases and J by 7 bases, and 12 bases separated the two germline ends. Germline V gene sequence: CDR1 SGHNT, CDR2 YYREEE (reference sequence). This CDR3 has 13 residues. The CDR3 DNA reads as TGTGCCAGCAGCTTTGGGGAGGACTCTGGCTACACCTTC. Translating it yields CASSFGEDSGYTF.

This chain joins TRBV5-1 and TRBJ2-5; D perhaps matches TRBD2 (5 bases). Per germline, CDR1 SGHRS and CDR2 YFSETQ. The CDR3 has 12 residues. Trimming stripped 4 bases from V and 4 bases from J, with 8 bases between. CDR3 loop: CASSPEAETQYF. The CDR3 region has the DNA TGCGCCAGCAGCCCGGAGGCAGAGACCCAGTACTTC.

The rearrangement links TRBV7-2 to TRBJ1-1; D gene ambiguous. The CDR3 contains 16 residues. Germline assignment: CDR1 SGHTA and CDR2 FQGNSA. V was pared by 1 base and J by 1 base, with 13 bases between. This CDR3 reads CASSLVGRTGNTEAFF. CDR3 nucleotides: TGTGCCAGCAGCTTAGTAGGGAGGACGGGGAACACTGAAGCTTTCTTT. Supplemented by reference TRBV7-2 and TRBJ1-1, the full variable domain reads GAGVSQSPSNKVTEKGKDVELRCDPISGHTALYWYRQSLGQGLEFLIYFQGNSAPDKSGLPSDRFSAERTGGSVSTLTIQRTQQEDSAVYLCASSLVGRTGNTEAFFGQGTRLTVV.

The chain recombines TRBV5-1 with TRBJ1-6, with TRBD1 identical over 10 bases. The CDR3 extends over 14 amino acids. The V gene's germline CDR1 is SGHRS and CDR2 YFSETQ. The V and J ends lost 4 bases and 10 bases, in that order; junction bases with no gene match: 5. Here the CDR3 reads CASSGDRGNSPLHF. The CDR3 DNA reads as TGCGCCAGCAGCGGGGACAGGGGAAACTCACCCCTCCACTTT.

The genes are TRBV7-2 and TRBJ2-5; the D gene is possibly TRBD1 (6 bases). The V and J ends lost 11 bases and 5 bases respectively, with 24 bases between them. This CDR3 comprises 15 residues. Germline V gene lookup returns CDR1 SGHTA and CDR2 FQGNSA. CDR3 sequence (DNA): TGTGCCGGGGGCCCATACCCGGGGCCCGGGGAGACCCAGTACTTC. Protein: CAGGPYPGPGETQYF.

In DNA form, the CDR3 reads TGCGCCAGCAGCCAGGACAGGAGAGGCTACACCTTC. This translates into CASSQDRRGYTF. The V gene is TRBV4-1, the J gene TRBJ1-2; TRBD1 matches 7 bases. Germline CDR1 MGHRA, CDR2 YSYEKL. Losses at the gene ends were 3 bases for V and 8 bases for J; bases not matched to a gene: 3. The CDR3 runs 12 residues.

A remark on this clone: A read error may account for a junction end that differs from germline. The rearrangement links TRBV28 to TRBJ2-6; a weak D match, TRBD1 (5 bases). This CDR3 spans 16 amino acids. From germline, CDR1 is MDHEN and CDR2 SYDVKM. The CDR3 reads CASSLIRQAGANGLTF. The CDR3 DNA sequence: TGTGCCAGCAGTTTAATCCGCCAGGCTGGGGCCAACGGCCTGACTTTC.

The table lists this clone with a few counts. The chain couples TRBV18 to TRBJ2-1; TRBD1 is a possible D gene (6 bases). Germline CDR1 is KGHSH and CDR2 is LQKENI. This CDR3 has 14 amino acids. Between the trimmed V and J ends, which lost 0 bases and 5 bases, there was a span of 8 bases. CDR3 amino acids: CASSPPRTDNEQFF. DNA for the CDR3: TGTGCCAGCTCACCACCGAGGACAGACAATGAGCAGTTCTTC.

V usage is TRBV7-8 and J usage is TRBJ2-3; 9 bases match TRBD2. The CDR3 totals 16 residues. The V gene's germline CDR1 is SGHVS and CDR2 FQNEAQ. Trimming cost V 0 bases and J 2 bases; bases outside gene matches: 3. This chain's CDR3 is CASSLASSGVTDTQYF. DNA for the CDR3: TGTGCCAGCAGCTTAGCCTCTAGCGGGGTCACAGATACGCAGTATTTT.

This chain joins TRBV6-1 and TRBJ2-7, with 9 nucleotides matching TRBD1. With 5 bases clipped from V and 1 base from J, the junction kept 6 bases outside the gene matches. Germline CDR1 is MNHNS and CDR2 is SASEGT. This CDR3 contains 15 residues. DNA of the CDR3: TGTGCCAGCAGTCCGGACAGGGGAGGGTCCTACGAGCAGTACTTC. Translation: CASSPDRGGSYEQYF.

The genes are TRBV30 and TRBJ2-1; D unresolved. CDR3 length: 12 amino acids. The germline CDR1 and CDR2 sequences are GTSNPN and SVGIG (reference sequence). V was shortened by 2 bases and J by 4 bases, with 6 bases between the two germline ends. The CDR3 DNA sequence: TGTGCCTGGAGTACAGAGTACAATGAGCAGTTCTTC. This gives the protein CAWSTEYNEQFF. Full variable domain (remainder filled in from reference TRBV30 and TRBJ2-1): SQTIHQWPATLVQPVGSPLSLECTVEGTSNPNLYWYRQAAGRGLQLLFYSVGIGQISSEVPQNLSASRPQDRQFILSSKKLLLSDSGFYLCAWSTEYNEQFFGPGTRLTVL.